What follows are 30 T cell receptor beta chains derived from one specimen sequenced in a study of T-cell reconstitution after alpha-beta-depleted transplantation in children. Unique molecular identifiers were used in preparing the TCRbeta library. MiXCR, applied by TCRdb to the PCR reads, yields one record per CDR3 protein. The repertoire has about 1,000,000 distinct CDR3 sequences, roughly 29% of them found once; the top ten carry over 25%. Specimen: PBMCs, mostly from graft donor cells, collected 360 days after TCRalphabeta/CD19-depleted stem cell transplant. The receptors were gathered from a boy younger than two who had a stem cell transplant for SCID, so the T cells may come from the graft donor.

There are a few counts of this clonotype. V and J are TRBV20-1 and TRBJ2-1; 12 bases are shared with TRBD2. CDR3 length equals 14 residues. V lost 2 bases, J lost 9 bases, and 5 bases stayed unmatched. Germline CDR1 and CDR2: DFQATT and SNEGSKA (reference sequence). This CDR3 reads CSARSGLAGTEQFF. For the CDR3, the DNA is TGCAGTGCTAGATCCGGACTAGCGGGGACTGAGCAGTTCTTC.

The chain joins TRBV25-1 to TRBJ2-1, with D perhaps assigned TRBD1 or TRBD2 (5 bases each). V was pared by 2 bases and J by 4 bases, with 9 bases between. Germline V gene data show CDR1 as MGHDK and CDR2 as SYGVNS. There are 14 residues in the CDR3. CDR3 loop: CASSEPGPYNEQFF. In DNA, the CDR3 is TGTGCCAGCAGTGAACCGGGACCTTACAATGAGCAGTTCTTC.

Remarks on this clonotype: A junction end diverges from the germline sequence, so it may reflect a read error. The genes are TRBV20-1 and TRBJ2-6; D is unclear. CDR3 length: 14 residues. The germline V gene encodes CDR1 DFQATT and CDR2 SNEGSKA (reference sequence). The CDR3 sequence is CSVSTASGVNVLTF. The DNA of the CDR3 is TGCAGTGTATCAACCGCCTCTGGGGTCAACGTCCTGACTTTC.

V and J are TRBV24-1 and TRBJ2-2; TRBD1 aligns across 9 bases. The CDR3 totals 17 residues. Germline V gene sequence: CDR1 KGHDR, CDR2 SFDVKD. J gave up 4 bases and V 5 bases, and 10 bases lay outside the gene matches. CDR3: CATSASPGTGFTGELFF. The CDR3 DNA sequence: TGTGCCACCAGTGCGTCCCCCGGGACAGGGTTCACCGGGGAGCTGTTTTTT.

This clonotype was counted a few times. The genes are TRBV7-9 and TRBJ2-7; D uncertain. V was trimmed by 1 base and J by 0 bases, leaving 13 bases between them. The CDR3 contains 16 residues. CDR1 and CDR2 from the germline V gene are SEHNR and FQNEAQ (reference sequence). Here the CDR3 reads CASSLDTAISSYEQYF. CDR3 coding DNA: TGTGCCAGCAGCTTAGATACAGCGATTAGCTCCTACGAGCAGTACTTC.

This chain connects TRBV7-8 to TRBJ2-5, with a tentative D call TRBD2 (6 bases). V dropped 4 bases and J dropped 5 bases, with 14 bases sitting between them. The germline V gene encodes CDR1 SGHVS and CDR2 FQNEAQ. CDR3 length: 14 amino acids. CDR3: CASSSRDSRETQYF. DNA for the CDR3: TGTGCCAGCAGCTCCCGGGACTCCCGGGAGACCCAGTACTTC.

In its sample, this clonotype was seen many times. This rearrangement joins TRBV15 to TRBJ2-5; no definite D call. This CDR3 spans 11 amino acids. CDR1 and CDR2 from the germline V gene are LNHNV and YYDKDF (reference sequence). The V end lost 8 bases, the J end lost 4 bases, and 8 bases lay between the germline ends. The CDR3 coding sequence is TGTGCCACCGGAATAAGAGAGACCCAGTACTTC. Residues: CATGIRETQYF.

This clonotype was counted only a few times. V is TRBV5-1 and J is TRBJ2-3; D is undetermined. V lost 4 bases and J 3 bases, leaving 9 bases between the germline ends. CDR1 and CDR2 from the germline V gene are SGHRS and YFSETQ. This CDR3 is built from 13 residues. CDR3 DNA sequence: TGCGCCAGCAGCGCACTAAAAACAGATACGCAGTATTTT. Protein product: CASSALKTDTQYF.

This clonotype was picked up a small number of times. The genes are TRBV12-3 or TRBV12-4 and TRBJ1-1; 8 bases fit TRBD1. V shed 2 bases, J shed 4 bases, and the junction held 12 bases outside the gene matches. This CDR3 spans 17 amino acids. CDR3 loop: CASSLRARGRRSTEAFF. CDR3 nucleotides: TGTGCCAGCAGTTTAAGGGCCAGGGGGCGGAGAAGCACTGAAGCTTTCTTT.

V and J are TRBV12-3 or TRBV12-4 and TRBJ1-1; possible D gene TRBD1, 5 bases. The V and J ends lost 10 bases and 2 bases respectively, with 14 bases between them. The CDR3 spans 13 residues. The CDR3 here is CAILKQGNTEAFF. The CDR3 DNA is TGTGCCATCCTAAAGCAGGGCAACACTGAAGCTTTCTTT.

The chain recombines TRBV5-6 with TRBJ2-7, with no clear D. Germline assignment: CDR1 SGHDT and CDR2 YYEEEE. The CDR3 extends over 14 amino acids. The V end was cut by 2 bases, the J end by 3 bases, with 12 bases between. CDR3 region: CASSFRRRHYEQYF. The CDR3 coding sequence is TGTGCCAGCAGCTTCCGGCGACGCCACTACGAGCAGTACTTC.

The chain uses TRBV18 and TRBJ2-3, with D possibly TRBD2 on 5 matching bases. Between the trimmed V and J ends, which lost 6 bases and 5 bases, there was a span of 12 bases. This CDR3 contains 13 residues. Per the germline V gene, CDR1 is KGHSH and CDR2 is LQKENI. CDR3: CASSRELGDTQYF. The CDR3 DNA follows: TGTGCCAGCTCTAGGGAGCTTGGAGATACGCAGTATTTT.

This clonotype was detected only once. The chain couples TRBV18 to TRBJ2-7; weak D call: TRBD1 (6 bases). This CDR3 has 16 residues. V gave up 5 bases and J gave up 2 bases, with 19 bases separating them. Germline CDR1 KGHSH, CDR2 LQKENI. The CDR3, as DNA: TGTGCCAGCTCATCTAGACAGGTCGACCTCACCTACGAGCAGTACTTC. It codes for CASSSRQVDLTYEQYF.

J is TRBJ2-3 and V is TRBV29-1; no firm D call. Germline assignment: CDR1 SQVTM and CDR2 ANQGSEA. V lost 4 bases and J 2 bases, leaving 7 bases between the germline ends. The CDR3 consists of 12 residues. In nucleotides, the CDR3 is TGCAGCGTTGTGGGCAACACAGATACGCAGTATTTT. Amino acid sequence: CSVVGNTDTQYF.

This chain connects TRBV12-3 or TRBV12-4 to TRBJ1-6; TRBD1 agrees at 9 bases. There are 16 residues in the CDR3. The V and J ends lost 6 bases and 8 bases, in that order; junction bases with no gene match: 11. This chain's CDR3 is CASSHQTGGEDSPLHF. The CDR3 nucleotides are TGTGCCAGCAGCCACCAGACAGGGGGTGAGGATTCACCCCTCCACTTT.

This clonotype turned up a few times. The chain links TRBV12-3 or TRBV12-4 to TRBJ2-7, with D perhaps given as TRBD1 or TRBD2 (5 bases each). V dropped 8 bases and J dropped 6 bases, with 17 bases sitting between them. This CDR3 has 13 amino acids. CDR3 sequence (DNA): TGTGCCAGCGTTTCATGGGGGAGTGGCGAGCAGTACTTC. This translates into CASVSWGSGEQYF.

The J gene is TRBJ1-1, the V gene TRBV10-2; D unclear. This CDR3 is 14 amino acids long. The V gene's germline CDR1 is WSHSY and CDR2 SAAADI. Trimming stripped 4 bases from V and 4 bases from J, with 13 bases between. For the CDR3, the DNA is TGCGCCAGCAGTGTAGGGTATCCGGGCACTGAAGCTTTCTTT. It is translated as CASSVGYPGTEAFF.

This clonotype has more than one count but fewer than ten. The gene calls are TRBV20-1 and TRBJ1-3; possibly TRBD1 for D (5 bases). This CDR3 is 16 amino acids long. V lost 1 base and J 8 bases, leaving 21 bases between the germline ends. Germline lookup yields CDR1 DFQATT and CDR2 SNEGSKA (reference sequence). The CDR3 spells CSARAGGVALPYTIYF. In DNA form, the CDR3 reads TGCAGTGCTAGAGCCGGGGGTGTAGCCCTCCCCTACACCATATATTTT.

This clonotype was recorded a few times. The V and J genes are TRBV20-1 and TRBJ1-1, with D possibly TRBD1 on 5 matching bases. Trimming cost V 3 bases and J 0 bases, with 11 bases left between them. Germline values: CDR1 DFQATT, CDR2 SNEGSKA (reference sequence). This CDR3 is built from 14 residues. The CDR3: CSASKGSLNTEAFF. CDR3 in DNA: TGCAGTGCTAGTAAGGGGAGCCTGAACACTGAAGCTTTCTTT.

This clonotype was seen repeatedly, ten times or more. The chain links TRBV29-1 to TRBJ1-1; D gene uncertain. Germline V gene data show CDR1 as SQVTM and CDR2 as ANQGSEA. The V gene lost 4 bases and the J gene lost 2 bases, with 8 bases spanning the gap. The CDR3 totals 12 residues. This CDR3 is CSVGTANTEAFF. CDR3 DNA sequence: TGCAGCGTTGGGACCGCCAACACTGAAGCTTTCTTT.

This clonotype was observed a handful of times. This rearrangement joins TRBV2 to TRBJ2-1; TRBD2 agrees at 7 bases. With V trimmed by 7 bases and J by 2 bases, 2 bases remained unmatched. Germline V lookup: CDR1 SNHLY, CDR2 FYNNEI. This CDR3 has 13 residues. Here the CDR3 reads CASMAGAYNEQFF. CDR3 bases: TGTGCCAGCATGGCGGGGGCCTACAATGAGCAGTTCTTC.

The chain is built from TRBV7-8 and TRBJ1-4; 8 bases match TRBD1. V shed 3 bases, J shed 8 bases, and the junction held 11 bases outside the gene matches. The CDR3 has 16 residues. Germline loops: CDR1 SGHVS, CDR2 FQNEAQ. The chain's CDR3 is CASSLDPGQAREKLFF. The CDR3 bases are TGTGCCAGCAGCTTGGACCCGGGACAGGCTAGAGAAAAACTGTTTTTT. Full variable domain (missing parts from reference TRBV7-8 and TRBJ1-4): GAGVSQSPRYKVAKRGQDVALRCDPISGHVSLFWYQQALGQGPEFLTYFQNEAQLDKSGLPSDRFFAERPEGSVSTLKIQRTQQEDSAVYLCASSLDPGQAREKLFFGSGTQLSVL.

V and J are TRBV28 and TRBJ1-2, with D uncertain. The CDR3 has 11 amino acids. Trimming removed 8 bases at V and 4 bases at J, with 8 bases between. Looked up from germline, CDR1 is MDHEN and CDR2 is SYDVKM. CDR3 coding DNA: TGTGCCAGCGGAAGGACCTATGGCTACACCTTC. It encodes CASGRTYGYTF.

The V gene is TRBV12-3 or TRBV12-4, the J gene TRBJ2-4; unclear D gene. This CDR3 has 15 residues. V shed 6 bases and J shed 0 bases, with 12 bases lying between them. In DNA form, the CDR3 reads TGTGCCAGCAGCCCCGGAGAAGAAGCCAAAAACATTCAGTACTTC. This gives the protein CASSPGEEAKNIQYF.

The gene calls are TRBV6-2 or TRBV6-3 and TRBJ1-1, with 10 bases fitting TRBD1. This CDR3 comprises 18 residues. Per germline, CDR1 MNHEY and CDR2 SVGEGT. V dropped 6 bases and J dropped 5; count of bases not matched to a gene: 18. The CDR3 DNA follows: TGTGCCAGCAGCTGGTCCCGGGACAGGGGTCCCCCGGGGACTGAAGCTTTCTTT. Protein product: CASSWSRDRGPPGTEAFF.

With regard to this clonotype: Sequence at one end of the junction differs from germline and may be a read error. The V gene is TRBV6-2 or TRBV6-3, the J gene TRBJ1-1; D call uncertain. The germline CDR1 and CDR2 sequences are MNHEY and SVGEGT. This CDR3 region has 16 residues. The CDR3 is CASSSRATYPNAEAFF. CDR3 DNA: TGTGCCAGCAGTTCAAGGGCGACGTACCCGAACGCTGAAGCTTTCTTT.

This clonotype was found many times. This sequence joins TRBV12-3 or TRBV12-4 and TRBJ2-1, with D tentatively TRBD2 (7 bases). The CDR3 extends over 13 amino acids. V gave up 8 bases and J gave up 4 bases, with 12 bases separating them. CDR3 in amino acids: CASRGAGYNEQFF. Written as DNA, the CDR3 is TGTGCCAGCCGGGGGGCTGGGTACAATGAGCAGTTCTTC.

This clonotype was observed a few times. The rearrangement joins TRBV12-3 or TRBV12-4 to TRBJ2-6; D is uncertain. The CDR3 spans 15 residues. V was clipped by 6 bases and J by 0 bases, with 9 bases between them. The CDR3 sequence: CASRGSYSGANVLTF. The CDR3 region has the DNA TGTGCCAGCAGGGGGTCCTACTCTGGGGCCAACGTCCTGACTTTC.

A few counts support this clonotype. The chain couples TRBV20-1 to TRBJ2-3; TRBD1 or TRBD2 may be the D gene (6 bases each). From germline, CDR1 is DFQATT and CDR2 SNEGSKA (reference sequence). Trimming took 6 bases from V and 2 from J, leaving 18 bases between them. The CDR3 contains 15 residues. CDR3 bases: TGCAGTGCGCGGCCCGGGGGCTCCGCCACAGATACGCAGTATTTT. It yields the protein CSARPGGSATDTQYF.

This chain connects TRBV5-1 to TRBJ1-4; a weak D match, TRBD1 (6 bases). Germline V CDR1 and CDR2: SGHRS, YFSETQ. The CDR3 is 14 amino acids. The germline V and J ends were trimmed by 2 bases and 6 bases, with 11 bases remaining between them. CDR3 DNA: TGCGCCAGCAGCTTACGGACAGATGATGAAAAACTGTTTTTT. Translation gives CASSLRTDDEKLFF. Full variable domain (rest looked up from reference TRBV5-1 and TRBJ1-4): KAGVTQTPRYLIKTRGQQVTLSCSPISGHRSVSWYQQTPGQGLQFLFEYFSETQRNKGNFPGRFSGRQFSNSRSEMNVSTLELGDSALYLCASSLRTDDEKLFFGSGTQLSVL.